Presented here are 32 T cell receptor beta chains from one specimen sequenced in a study of blood T cell repertoires in COVID-19. The repertoire was sequenced with immunoSEQ multiplex PCR; TCRdb's copy has only in-frame clones and lacks some. The table lists under 300,000 clones, roughly 83% of them singletons. Sequencing used peripheral blood. The receptors shown here come from a man in his sixties who had recovered from COVID-19.

Notes on this clone: Different DNA sequences within this sample yield the same CDR3. The genes are TRBV6-5 and TRBJ1-5; D gene unclear. This CDR3 has 13 amino acids. Trimming pared 6 bases from V and 4 bases from J, leaving 10 bases between. CDR1 MNHEY and CDR2 SVGAGI come from the germline V gene. CDR3 loop: CASSRESNQPQHF. The CDR3 DNA sequence: TGTGCCAGCAGCCGGGAGTCAAATCAGCCCCAGCATTTT.

This chain joins TRBV5-1 and TRBJ2-7, with a tentative D call TRBD1 (6 bases). From germline, CDR1 is SGHRS and CDR2 YFSETQ. The germline V and J ends were trimmed by 4 bases and 0 bases, with 14 bases remaining between them. The CDR3 is 15 residues long. The CDR3 loop is CASSPGHVNSYEQYF. CDR3 coding DNA: TGCGCCAGCAGCCCGGGACACGTAAACTCCTACGAGCAGTACTTC.

Notes on this clone: At one end, the junction sequence differs from germline, possibly due to a read error. The chain recombines TRBV6-5 with TRBJ1-1; 9 positions agree with TRBD1. This CDR3 has 13 amino acids. Germline CDR1 is MNHEY and CDR2 is SVGAGI. The CDR3 DNA reads TGTGCCAGCAGGCCGTGGGACAGGGTCCGAATGGACTTT. Residues: CASRPWDRVRMDF.

The rearrangement joins TRBV18 to TRBJ1-1, with unresolved D. V dropped 2 bases and J dropped 2 bases, with 3 bases sitting between them. The CDR3 loop spans 12 amino acids. Germline V gene data show CDR1 as KGHSH and CDR2 as LQKENI. The CDR3 nucleotides are TGTGCCAGCTCACCAATAAACACTGAAGCTTTCTTT. Protein product: CASSPINTEAFF.

This chain links TRBV7-9 with TRBJ2-3; 12 positions agree with TRBD2. The CDR3 loop spans 19 amino acids. In germline, CDR1 is SEHNR, CDR2 FQNEAQ (reference sequence). The V and J ends lost 5 bases and 5 bases, in that order; junction bases with no gene match: 17. DNA for the CDR3: TGTGCCAGCAGCCCGAACCCGCAAAAACTAGCGGGGGGCTTAGATACGCAGTATTTT. Residues: CASSPNPQKLAGGLDTQYF.

The CDR3 protein is CASSGRRERVMGDTQYF. The CDR3 DNA is TGTGCCAGCAGCGGAAGGCGGGAGCGAGTAATGGGAGATACGCAGTATTTT. This chain connects TRBV7-9 to TRBJ2-3; the match to TRBD2 covers 7 bases. The CDR3 covers 17 residues. Germline loops: CDR1 SEHNR, CDR2 FQNEAQ (reference sequence). Trimming at V came to 5 bases and at J to 5 bases, leaving 16 bases not matched to a gene.

The chain carries TRBV7-3 and TRBJ1-1; D remains ambiguous. From germline, CDR1 is SGHTA and CDR2 FQGTGA. CDR3 length equals 16 residues. The germline V and J ends were trimmed by 1 base and 1 base, with 13 bases remaining between them. CDR3 nucleotide sequence: TGTGCCAGCAGCTTAAGCCCCGGACTGAGGAACACTGAAGCTTTCTTT. Protein: CASSLSPGLRNTEAFF.

This clone was observed a few times. V usage is TRBV2 and J usage is TRBJ2-7; maybe TRBD1 (6 bases). CDR1 and CDR2 (germline): SNHLY, FYNNEI. This CDR3 region has 15 residues. The ends were cut back, 7 bases at V and 0 bases at J, with 16 bases in the middle. The CDR3 loop is CASKAQGRISYEQYF. CDR3 in DNA: TGTGCCAGCAAAGCACAGGGACGAATCTCCTACGAGCAGTACTTC.

The CDR3 loop is CASSLPSGDQFF. DNA of the CDR3: TGTGCCAGCAGTTTACCCAGCGGGGATCAGTTCTTC. The genes are TRBV28 and TRBJ2-1, with 7 bases fitting TRBD2. Germline CDR1 and CDR2: MDHEN and SYDVKM. The CDR3 has 12 residues. V was clipped by 2 bases and J by 13 bases; unmatched bases: 5.

V is TRBV19 and J is TRBJ2-6, with D maybe TRBD2 (6 bases). V gave up 6 bases and J gave up 1 base, with 10 bases separating them. The CDR3 contains 15 residues. In germline, CDR1 is LNHDA, CDR2 SQIVND (reference sequence). CDR3 sequence reads: CASSSRGSGANVLTF. CDR3 in DNA: TGTGCCAGTAGCTCCCGGGGGTCTGGGGCCAACGTCCTGACTTTC.

The chain recombines TRBV7-9 with TRBJ2-4; maybe TRBD2 (5 bases). CDR1 and CDR2 from the germline V gene are SEHNR and FQNEAQ (reference sequence). The CDR3 loop spans 14 amino acids. The V end lost 5 bases, the J end lost 7 bases, and 15 bases lay between the germline ends. The CDR3 bases are TGTGCCAGCAGCGGTCAGGCGGGTATTAACATTCAGTACTTC. Amino acid sequence: CASSGQAGINIQYF. Looking up the rest from reference TRBV7-9 and TRBJ2-4 gives the full variable domain: DTGVSQNPRHKITKRGQNVTFRCDPISEHNRLYWYRQTLGQGPEFLTYFQNEAQLEKSRLLSDRFSAERPKGSFSTLEIQRTEQGDSAMYLCASSGQAGINIQYFGAGTRLSVL.

This clone occurred once. J is TRBJ1-2 and V is TRBV6-5; D is perhaps TRBD1 (5 bases). This CDR3 is 15 amino acids long. Germline lookup yields CDR1 MNHEY and CDR2 SVGAGI. V lost 6 bases and J lost 8, with 22 bases in between. Written as DNA, the CDR3 is TGTGCCAGCAGCGGGGGAGTTCGGGTGTTTGAAGGCTACACCTTC. The encoded protein is CASSGGVRVFEGYTF.

V is TRBV9 and J is TRBJ2-1; 9 nucleotides agree with TRBD2. The V gene's germline CDR1 is SGDLS and CDR2 YYNGEE. The CDR3 runs to 15 residues. The trim removed 0 bases at V and 6 bases at J, leaving 4 bases unmatched. Here the CDR3 DNA reads TGTGCCAGCAGCGTAGGCGGGGGGGCCTCCAATGAGCAGTTCTTC. Its translation: CASSVGGGASNEQFF.

The chain joins TRBV4-2 to TRBJ1-2, with 7 bases fitting TRBD1. After removal of 1 base from V and 4 bases from J, the junction contained 9 bases not matched to a gene. The germline CDR1 and CDR2 sequences are LGHNA and YNFKEQ. The CDR3 extends over 16 amino acids. The CDR3, as DNA: TGTGCCAGCAGCCAAGCTGTGGGGACAGCAACCTATGGCTACACCTTC. Translation gives CASSQAVGTATYGYTF.

The chain recombines TRBV9 with TRBJ2-1, with 8 bases lining up with TRBD1. CDR3 size: 14 residues. Germline lookup yields CDR1 SGDLS and CDR2 YYNGEE. V lost 1 base and J lost 8; bases outside the gene matches: 5. DNA of the CDR3: TGTGCCAGCAGCGTACAGGACAGGGCCGATGAGCAGTTCTTC. The encoded protein is CASSVQDRADEQFF.

The count of this clone is one. The chain combines TRBV20-1 with TRBJ2-3; 9 bases map to TRBD2. Trimming cost V 3 bases and J 9 bases; bases outside gene matches: 10. The CDR3 has 14 amino acids. Per the germline V gene, CDR1 is DFQATT and CDR2 is SNEGSKA (reference sequence). The CDR3 is CSASSLAGLRTQYF. CDR3 DNA: TGCAGTGCTAGTAGCCTAGCGGGGCTCAGAACGCAGTATTTT.

The chain joins TRBV28 to TRBJ1-1; tentatively, D is TRBD1 (6 bases). This CDR3 region has 14 residues. Germline V gene sequence: CDR1 MDHEN, CDR2 SYDVKM. V dropped 8 bases and J dropped 0 bases, with 13 bases sitting between them. The CDR3 region has the DNA TGTGCCAGCTCTGGGGGGGCGTTGAACACTGAAGCTTTCTTT. This translates into CASSGGALNTEAFF. The complete variable domain, with remaining parts taken from reference TRBV28 and TRBJ1-1, reads DVKVTQSSRYLVKRTGEKVFLECVQDMDHENMFWYRQDPGLGLRLIYFSYDVKMKEKGDIPEGYSVSREKKERFSLILESASTNQTSMYLCASSGGALNTEAFFGQGTRLTVV.

The V call is TRBV9, the J call TRBJ2-1; 11 bases match TRBD2. V lost 6 bases to trimming and J lost 0 bases; unmatched junction nucleotides: 17. Germline V lookup: CDR1 SGDLS, CDR2 YYNGEE. This CDR3 region has 20 residues. CDR3 amino acids: CASTPTGTSGDLSSYNEQFF. The DNA for the CDR3 is TGTGCCAGCACCCCAACCGGGACTAGCGGAGATTTGAGCTCCTACAATGAGCAGTTCTTC.

This chain connects TRBV7-2 to TRBJ2-7; 7 nucleotides match TRBD1. The CDR3 runs 15 residues. Germline CDR1 reads SGHTA; CDR2 reads FQGNSA. V lost 6 bases and J lost 2; bases outside the gene matches: 10. DNA of the CDR3: TGTGCCAGCAGTACCACAGGGGCTATCCCCTACGAGCAGTACTTC. Protein: CASSTTGAIPYEQYF.

The chain's CDR3 is CASSPQGVRNTEAFF. The CDR3 DNA sequence: TGTGCCAGCAGCCCCCAGGGGGTCCGGAACACTGAAGCTTTCTTT. This chain connects TRBV7-9 to TRBJ1-1; 7 bases are shared with TRBD1. Germline V gene lookup returns CDR1 SEHNR and CDR2 FQNEAQ (reference sequence). CDR3 size: 15 residues. The junction had 7 bases not matched to a gene; V was cut back by 5 bases and J by 1 base.

The gene calls are TRBV9 and TRBJ1-5; weak D call: TRBD1 (6 bases). CDR1 is SGDLS, CDR2 YYNGEE, per germline. With 4 bases removed from V and 6 bases from J, the gap between germline ends came to 17 bases. The CDR3 totals 15 residues. The CDR3 here is CASSPNGQGIQPQHF. CDR3 bases: TGTGCCAGCAGCCCCAACGGGCAGGGGATTCAGCCCCAGCATTTT.

V is TRBV19 and J is TRBJ1-5; TRBD1 is a possible D gene (6 bases). CDR3 length: 15 amino acids. CDR1 LNHDA and CDR2 SQIVND come from the germline V gene (reference sequence). The V end was cut by 5 bases, the J end by 7 bases, with 18 bases between. DNA of the CDR3: TGTGCCAGTAGTGCTGCCGCGGGGGCAGGCCAGCCCCAGCATTTT. This translates into CASSAAAGAGQPQHF.

CDR3 in amino acids: CASKRTGDHQPQHF. CDR3 coding DNA: TGTGCCAGTAAAAGGACAGGGGATCATCAGCCCCAGCATTTT. The chain carries TRBV19 and TRBJ1-5, with 9 bases that match TRBD1. CDR3 length equals 14 residues. In germline, CDR1 is LNHDA, CDR2 SQIVND (reference sequence). Unmatched junction bases numbered 6, after V lost 7 bases and J lost 5 bases.

The chain is built from TRBV6-5 and TRBJ2-3; D not certain. Germline-derived CDR1 and CDR2 are MNHEY and SVGAGI. Trimming left V 6 bases short and J 11 bases short, with 12 bases between. CDR3 length: 11 amino acids. The CDR3 DNA follows: TGTGCCAGCAGGGCGGAGAGTAAGCAGTATTTT. Translation: CASRAESKQYF.

CDR3 sequence: CASSYPGQVTSYEQYF. The DNA for the CDR3 is TGTGCCAGCAGTTACCCGGGACAGGTTACCTCCTACGAGCAGTACTTC. The chain joins TRBV6-5 to TRBJ2-7, with TRBD1 matching over 8 bases. J lost 0 bases, V lost 2 bases, and 6 bases had no gene match. Germline V gene sequence: CDR1 MNHEY, CDR2 SVGAGI. The CDR3 is made up of 16 amino acids.

This clone was seen only a few times. This chain's CDR3 is CASSGTINDEQYF. The CDR3 DNA reads TGTGCCAGTAGTGGGACTATTAACGACGAGCAGTACTTC. The chain carries TRBV19 and TRBJ2-7, with TRBD2 identical over 7 bases. Germline trimming cut 5 bases from V and 5 bases from J; bases unmatched to any gene: 6. The germline V gene encodes CDR1 LNHDA and CDR2 SQIVND (reference sequence). This CDR3 has 13 amino acids.

The chain employs TRBV6-5 and TRBJ1-1; tentatively, D is TRBD1 (5 bases). The germline gives CDR1 MNHEY, CDR2 SVGAGI. The CDR3 contains 13 residues. Trimming stripped 6 bases from V and 2 bases from J, with 10 bases between. CDR3 bases: TGTGCCAGCAGACTCCAGGGTAACACTGAAGCTTTCTTT. Protein product: CASRLQGNTEAFF.

The CDR3 coding sequence is TGTGCCAGCAGCGGACCGACAGGGGGTACGAACAATGAGCAGTTCTTC. Translated: CASSGPTGGTNNEQFF. The chain has TRBV11-3 and TRBJ2-1; 9 bases fit TRBD1. Germline loops: CDR1 SGHNT, CDR2 YENEEA. CDR3 size: 16 residues. V lost 5 bases, J lost 5 bases, and 10 bases stayed unmatched.

This clone has a single count. CDR3 in DNA: TGTGCCAGCAGCAGACTACAGAACACCGGGGAGCTGTTTTTT. It translates to CASSRLQNTGELFF. The chain employs TRBV6-5 and TRBJ2-2; possibly TRBD2 for D (5 bases). Trimming took off 6 bases at V and 1 base at J, with 9 bases between the two ends. CDR1 is MNHEY and CDR2 is SVGAGI in the germline V gene. CDR3 size: 14 residues.

The chain has TRBV18 and TRBJ2-7; tentative D call: TRBD1 (5 bases). Germline-derived CDR1 and CDR2 are KGHSH and LQKENI. This CDR3 has 14 amino acids. Trimming took off 6 bases at V and 6 bases at J, with 18 bases between the two ends. CDR3 loop: CASSVGQGNSEQYF. For the CDR3, the DNA is TGTGCCAGCTCCGTGGGCCAGGGTAACTCCGAGCAGTACTTC.

V gene TRBV29-1 combines with J gene TRBJ1-1; a weak D match, TRBD1 (5 bases). This CDR3 has 14 residues. Germline CDR1 and CDR2: SQVTM and ANQGSEA. Written as DNA, the CDR3 is TGCAGTGTTCCGGGGAGGGGTCCGAACACTGAAGCTTTCTTT. This codes for CSVPGRGPNTEAFF. The entire variable domain, with the rest obtained from reference TRBV29-1 and TRBJ1-1, is as follows: SAVISQKPSRDICQRGTSLTIQCQVDSQVTMMFWYRQQPGQSLTLIATANQGSEATYESGFVIDKFPISRPNLTFSTLTVSNMSPEDSSIYLCSVPGRGPNTEAFFGQGTRLTVV.

This chain connects TRBV5-8 to TRBJ2-2; 7 positions match TRBD1. The germline CDR1 and CDR2 sequences are SGHTS and YDEGEE. V was clipped by 4 bases and J by 5 bases; unmatched bases: 11. The CDR3 runs to 16 residues. The CDR3 reads CASSRGQVLRTGELFF. For the CDR3, the DNA is TGTGCCAGCAGCCGAGGACAGGTCTTGCGTACCGGGGAGCTGTTTTTT. Complete variable domain (other parts from reference TRBV5-8 and TRBJ2-2): EAGVTQSPTHLIKTRGQQATLRCSPISGHTSVYWYQQALGLGLQFLLWYDEGEERNRGNFPPRFSGRQFPNYSSELNVNALELEDSALYLCASSRGQVLRTGELFFGEGSRLTVL.